The 2 T cell receptor beta chains given below trace back to one sample, sequenced in a study of blood T cells in healthy people across ages. A second 7 to 11 cycle PCR used barcoded and J-beta primers. Via MiXCR, TCRdb re-called the 5' RACE reads, giving one row per CDR3 protein. Here the sample spans roughly 720,000 distinct CDR3 sequences, less than 70% being singletons. Sequencing input: blood. The receptors come from a man older than 75 in good health.

This rearrangement joins TRBV6-1 to TRBJ2-1; TRBD2 aligns across 15 bases. Trimming cost V 7 bases and J 7 bases; bases outside gene matches: 14. Looked up from germline, CDR1 is MNHNS and CDR2 is SASEGT. There are 18 residues in the CDR3. The CDR3 sequence: CASTIRTSGRVFGNEQFF. For the CDR3, the DNA is TGTGCCAGCACCATCCGGACTAGCGGGAGGGTTTTCGGGAATGAGCAGTTCTTC.

The chain is built from TRBV20-1 and TRBJ1-2; D is unclear. V was cut by 3 bases and J by 3 bases, with 8 bases left in between. The CDR3 is 12 residues long. Germline CDR1 DFQATT, CDR2 SNEGSKA (reference sequence). CDR3 in amino acids: CSASDADYGYTF. CDR3 coding DNA: TGCAGTGCTAGTGATGCGGACTATGGCTACACCTTC.